This TCR beta chain is drawn from a study of molecular identifiers for immune sequencing clone quantification. TCRdb re-called the PCR reads through MiXCR, storing one row per CDR3 protein. This table holds 63,000 or so distinct CDR3 sequences, over 15% found once. This CDR3 contains 14 residues. The germline V gene has CDR1 SGHTA and CDR2 FQGTGA. As regards this clonotype: This may stem from a read error, because a much larger clone lies one nucleotide away.

The sequence derives from a human donor in good health. Some libraries in this study had Jurkat cell RNA spiked in. The V call is TRBV7-3, the J call TRBJ2-1; 7 nucleotides agree with TRBD1. The source material was naive CD8+ T cells from blood, with Jurkat cell RNA spiked in. As to subset: FACS-sorted CD8+CD4-CCR7+CD45RA+ naive T cells. CDR3 nucleotides: TGTGCCAGCAGCATCCAGACAGGGTTGGGTGAGCAGCTCTTC. Amino acids: CASSIQTGLGEQLF.